The entry below describes one TCR beta chain. Its target is not known. The V segment lost 2 bases and the J segment 5 bases; nucleotides outside the gene matches: 4. Germline V gene sequence: CDR1 SGHRS, CDR2 YFSETQ. The CDR3 covers 15 residues. The data are from a study of OX40 agonist ivuxolimab in advanced cancers. Study observations and caveats: Low normalized T-cell clonal expansion also characterized some of the nonresponders.

Profiling relied on immunoSEQ multiplex PCR, and the TCRdb table lists in-frame clones only, not all of them. The sample lists 70,000 to 95,000 clones, roughly 93% occurring once. V is TRBV5-1 and J is TRBJ2-1; 10 positions match TRBD2. Sequencing used CD4+ or CD8+ T cells sorted from blood, obtained in a trial of the OX40 agonist ivuxolimab. The receptor was derived from an adult with an advanced solid tumor such as melanoma, head and neck, liver or kidney cancer. The chain's CDR3 is CASSLLAGTNNEQFF. CDR3 bases: TGCGCCAGCAGCTTACTAGCGGGGACCAACAATGAGCAGTTCTTC.